This TCR beta chain came from a study of blood T cells in healthy people across ages. This CDR3 has 16 residues. Germline assignment: CDR1 LGHDT and CDR2 YNNKEL (reference sequence). V was pared by 0 bases and J by 9 bases, with 20 bases between. With a J-beta primer mix and a sample-barcoded 5' primer, a second PCR ran about 7 to 12 cycles. TCRdb independently ran MiXCR on the 5' RACE reads; one entry per CDR3 protein. Counted here are a few hundred thousand distinct CDR3 sequences, more than 45% occurring once; the ten biggest clones make up 45% to 65%. The sequence was collected from a man aged 55 to 69 in good health. Source material: blood. This chain joins TRBV3-1 and TRBJ2-5; D possibly uses TRBD1 or TRBD2 (6 bases each). CDR3 region: CASSQDLRERGDPQYF. The CDR3 nucleotides are TGTGCCAGCAGCCAAGATTTGAGGGAGAGGGGGGATCCCCAGTACTTC.